The T cell receptor beta chain described here comes from a study of T-cell memory formation after mild COVID-19. Study-level points and caveats: SARS-CoV-2 specificity was not confirmed for second-wave clones peaking on day 37. Some responding clones appeared in pre-infection memory, suggesting cross-reactive memory joined.

This clonotype showed up just a few times. The antigen remains unidentified. Sample barcodes and UMIs were carried by the TCR alpha and TCR beta cDNA libraries that 5'RACE generated with constant-segment primers. MiXCR, run by TCRdb on the 5' RACE reads, gives a single entry per CDR3 protein. There are a few hundred thousand distinct CDR3 sequences in the sample; roughly 15% occur only once, and under 25% lies in the top ten. The clonotype was recovered from a man aged 18-30 years who had mild COVID-19 (a few samples of this study predate the infection). Cell type and time point are not known. The sequenced sample was PBMCs or a T cell subset sorted from them (not recorded which).

The CDR3 bases are TGCGCCAGCAACCGGGATGCCAGGGGATATGGCTACACCTTC. It encodes CASNRDARGYGYTF. The J gene is TRBJ1-2, the V gene TRBV5-1; D might be TRBD1 (6 bases). This CDR3 has 14 amino acids. The V gene lost 6 bases and the J gene lost 5 bases, with 17 bases spanning the gap. From germline, CDR1 is SGHRS and CDR2 YFSETQ.